This note documents a single TCR beta chain sequence. This specimen belongs to a study of technical replicates of blood from a handful of donors. Trimming shortened V by 4 bases and J by 3 bases, and 18 bases separated the two germline ends. Germline assignment: CDR1 KGHSH and CDR2 LQKENI. The length of the CDR3 is 16 residues. Assay: immunoSEQ multiplex PCR; the TCRdb copy retains only in-frame clones and omits some. The table shows about 75,000 clones, with around 97% occurring only once. Sequenced input: T cells isolated from PBMCs. This chain uses TRBV18 with TRBJ1-1, with TRBD1 as a possible D gene (5 bases). The clonotype originates from a human donor in good health. CDR3 bases: TGTGCCAGCTCACTATCTGCTCCGGGGGTGGACACTGAAGCTTTCTTT. Translated: CASSLSAPGVDTEAFF.